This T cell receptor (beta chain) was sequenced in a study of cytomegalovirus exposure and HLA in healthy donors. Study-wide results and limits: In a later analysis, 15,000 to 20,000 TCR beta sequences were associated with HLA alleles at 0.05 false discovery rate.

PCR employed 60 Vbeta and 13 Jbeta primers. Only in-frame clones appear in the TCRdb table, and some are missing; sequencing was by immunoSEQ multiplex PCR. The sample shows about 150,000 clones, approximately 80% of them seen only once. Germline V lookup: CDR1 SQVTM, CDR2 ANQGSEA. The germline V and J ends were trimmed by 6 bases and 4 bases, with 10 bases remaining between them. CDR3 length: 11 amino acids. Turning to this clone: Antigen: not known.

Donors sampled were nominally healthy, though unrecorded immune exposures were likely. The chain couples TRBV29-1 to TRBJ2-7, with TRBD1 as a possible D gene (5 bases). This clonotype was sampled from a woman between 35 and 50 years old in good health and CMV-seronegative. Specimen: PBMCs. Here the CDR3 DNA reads TGCAGCGTAAGGGGCGGATACGAGCAGTACTTC. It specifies CSVRGGYEQYF.